The subject of this entry is one T cell receptor (beta chain). CDR1 SGDLS and CDR2 YYNGEE come from the germline V gene. V lost 0 bases to trimming and J lost 0 bases, with 12 bases between them. The CDR3 covers 17 residues. The data are from a study of blood T cell repertoires in COVID-19. Authors' data handling: It was from reference gene primer amplification that nucleated cell counts were estimated. Only in-frame clones appear in the TCRdb table, and some are missing; sequencing was by immunoSEQ multiplex PCR. V, J and clone size reflect that table, while D and trimming were determined from the DNA. The table records more than 250,000 clones, about 85% of them present only once.

The origin of this receptor is a woman in her thirties who had recovered from COVID-19. The sequencing input was PBMCs or T cells enriched from blood (not recorded which). V gene TRBV9 combines with J gene TRBJ1-4; no reliable D call. CDR3 protein: CASSVDSRGATNEKLFF. The CDR3 nucleotides read TGTGCCAGCAGCGTAGATTCCCGGGGAGCAACTAATGAAAAACTGTTTTTT.